This record looks at one T cell receptor beta chain sequence and its context. Its antigen is not identified. These data belong to a study of OX40 agonist ivuxolimab in advanced cancers. On the study more broadly: Patients received ivuxolimab, an intravenous treatment, every 2 weeks at 0.01 to 10 mg/kg. A partial response was reached by three patients: one with hepatocellular carcinoma and two with cutaneous melanoma. Study-wide findings and caveats: No antigen was identified for the clonally expanded peripheral T cells.

Germline CDR1 reads SNHLY; CDR2 reads FYNNEI. Trimming stripped 1 base from V and 0 bases from J, with 10 bases between. The CDR3 totals 15 residues. Data came from immunoSEQ multiplex PCR; TCRdb stores just in-frame clones and leaves some out. Among roughly 65,000 clones listed, 70% to 90% were seen once. The chain uses TRBV2 and TRBJ2-7, with D perhaps matching TRBD1 (5 bases). The sample consisted of CD4+ or CD8+ T cells sorted from blood, taken in a trial of the OX40 agonist ivuxolimab. The source of this sequence is an adult with an advanced solid tumor such as melanoma, head and neck, liver or kidney cancer. The chain's CDR3 is CASSEEGLSSYEQYF. For the CDR3, the DNA is TGTGCCAGCAGTGAAGAGGGGCTTTCCTCCTACGAGCAGTACTTC. Full variable domain (missing parts from reference TRBV2 and TRBJ2-7): EPEVTQTPSHQVTQMGQEVILRCVPISNHLYFYWYRQILGQKVEFLVSFYNNEISEKSEIFDDQFSVERPDGSNFTLKIRSTKLEDSAMYFCASSEEGLSSYEQYFGPGTRLTVT.